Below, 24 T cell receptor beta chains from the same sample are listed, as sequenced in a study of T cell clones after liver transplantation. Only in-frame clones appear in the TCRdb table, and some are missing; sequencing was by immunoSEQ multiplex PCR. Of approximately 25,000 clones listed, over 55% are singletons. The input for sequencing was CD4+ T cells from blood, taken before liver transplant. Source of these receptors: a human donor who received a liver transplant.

The CDR3: CASSPESDTQYF. CDR3 nucleotides: TGTGCCAGCAGCCCAGAATCAGATACGCAGTATTTT. This chain joins TRBV7-9 and TRBJ2-3; no reliable D call. Germline V CDR1 and CDR2: SEHNR, FQNEAQ (reference sequence). V was cut by 5 bases and J by 4 bases, with 7 bases left in between. The CDR3 runs 12 residues.

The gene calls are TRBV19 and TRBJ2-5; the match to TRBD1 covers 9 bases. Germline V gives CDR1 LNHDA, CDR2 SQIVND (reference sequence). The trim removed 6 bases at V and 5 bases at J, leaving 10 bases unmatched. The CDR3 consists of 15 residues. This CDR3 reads CASSPGTGKLETQYF. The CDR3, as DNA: TGTGCCAGTAGCCCCGGGACAGGGAAGCTGGAGACCCAGTACTTC.

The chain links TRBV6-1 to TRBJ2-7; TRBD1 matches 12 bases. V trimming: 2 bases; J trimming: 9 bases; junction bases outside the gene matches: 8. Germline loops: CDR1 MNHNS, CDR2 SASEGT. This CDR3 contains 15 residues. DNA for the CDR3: TGTGCCAGCAGTGAATGGGTGGGACAGGGGGCCGGGCAGTACTTC. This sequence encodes CASSEWVGQGAGQYF.

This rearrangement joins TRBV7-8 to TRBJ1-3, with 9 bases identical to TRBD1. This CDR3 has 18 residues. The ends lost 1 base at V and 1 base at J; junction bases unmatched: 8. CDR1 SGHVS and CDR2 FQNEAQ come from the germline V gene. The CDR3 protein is CASSLVGQGFGSGNTIYF. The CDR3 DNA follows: TGTGCCAGCAGCTTAGTGGGACAGGGTTTTGGGTCTGGAAACACCATATATTTT.

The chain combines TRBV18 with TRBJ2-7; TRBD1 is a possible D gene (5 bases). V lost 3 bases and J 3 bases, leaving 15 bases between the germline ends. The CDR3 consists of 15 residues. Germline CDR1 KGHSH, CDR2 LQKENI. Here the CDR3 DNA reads TGTGCCAGCTCACCGACAGCCCAAAATCGCTACGAGCAGTACTTC. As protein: CASSPTAQNRYEQYF. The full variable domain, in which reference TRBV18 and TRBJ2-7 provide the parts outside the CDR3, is NAGVMQNPRHLVRRRGQEARLRCSPMKGHSHVYWYRQLPEEGLKFMVYLQKENIIDESGMPKERFSAEFPKEGPSILRIQQVVRGDSAAYFCASSPTAQNRYEQYFGPGTRLTVT.

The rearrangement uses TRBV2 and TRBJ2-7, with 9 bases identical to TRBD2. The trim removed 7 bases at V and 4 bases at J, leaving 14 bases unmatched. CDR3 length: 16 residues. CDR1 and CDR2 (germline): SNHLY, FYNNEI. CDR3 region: CASKVGAAGGSYEQYF. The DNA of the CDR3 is TGTGCCAGCAAGGTCGGGGCGGCGGGGGGGAGTTACGAGCAGTACTTC.

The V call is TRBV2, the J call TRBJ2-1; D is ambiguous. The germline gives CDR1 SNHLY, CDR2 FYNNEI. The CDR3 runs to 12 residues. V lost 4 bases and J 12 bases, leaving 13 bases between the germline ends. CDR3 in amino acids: CASSVGAFRQFF. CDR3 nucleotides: TGTGCCAGCAGTGTTGGAGCGTTCCGGCAGTTCTTC.

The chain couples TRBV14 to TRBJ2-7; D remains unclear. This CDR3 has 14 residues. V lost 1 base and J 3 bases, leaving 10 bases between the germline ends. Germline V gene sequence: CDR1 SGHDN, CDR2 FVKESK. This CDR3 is CASSQANRVYEQYF. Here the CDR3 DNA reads TGTGCCAGCAGCCAAGCGAATAGGGTCTACGAGCAGTACTTC.

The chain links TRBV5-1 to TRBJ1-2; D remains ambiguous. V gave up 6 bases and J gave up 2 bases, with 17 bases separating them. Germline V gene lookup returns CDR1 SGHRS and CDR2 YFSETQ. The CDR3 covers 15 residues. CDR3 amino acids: CASNLEPAGNYGYTF. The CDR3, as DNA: TGCGCCAGCAACCTGGAGCCGGCGGGAAACTATGGCTACACCTTC.

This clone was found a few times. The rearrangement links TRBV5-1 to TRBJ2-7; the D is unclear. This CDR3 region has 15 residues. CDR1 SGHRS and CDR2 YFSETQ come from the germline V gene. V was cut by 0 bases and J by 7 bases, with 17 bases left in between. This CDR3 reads CASSLALGRAQEQYF. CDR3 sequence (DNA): TGCGCCAGCAGCTTGGCGCTCGGTCGCGCGCAAGAGCAGTACTTC. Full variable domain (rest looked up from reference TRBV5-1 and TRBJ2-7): KAGVTQTPRYLIKTRGQQVTLSCSPISGHRSVSWYQQTPGQGLQFLFEYFSETQRNKGNFPGRFSGRQFSNSRSEMNVSTLELGDSALYLCASSLALGRAQEQYFGPGTRLTVT.

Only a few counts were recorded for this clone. CDR3 bases: TGTGCCTGCTCGACTAGCGTAATCACAGATACGCAGTATTTT. Translating it yields CACSTSVITDTQYF. This rearrangement joins TRBV30 to TRBJ2-3, with 8 bases lining up with TRBD2. Germline V gene lookup returns CDR1 GTSNPN and CDR2 SVGIG (reference sequence). V trimming: 6 bases; J trimming: 2 bases; junction bases outside the gene matches: 7. This CDR3 is built from 14 residues. The whole variable domain, remainder taken from reference TRBV30 and TRBJ2-3, is SQTIHQWPATLVQPVGSPLSLECTVEGTSNPNLYWYRQAAGRGLQLLFYSVGIGQISSEVPQNLSASRPQDRQFILSSKKLLLSDSGFYLCACSTSVITDTQYFGPGTRLTVL.

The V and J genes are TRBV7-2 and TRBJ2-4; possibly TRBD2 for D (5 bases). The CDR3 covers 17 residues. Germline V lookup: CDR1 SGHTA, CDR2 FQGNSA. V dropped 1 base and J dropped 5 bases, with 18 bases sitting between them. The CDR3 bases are TGTGCCAGCAGCTTAGGGTTTGTAAGTCTGGAGGAAAACATTCAGTACTTC. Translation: CASSLGFVSLEENIQYF.

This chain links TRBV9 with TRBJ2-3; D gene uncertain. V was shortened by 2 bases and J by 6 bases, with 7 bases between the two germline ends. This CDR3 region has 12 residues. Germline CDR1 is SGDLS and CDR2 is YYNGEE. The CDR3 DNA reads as TGTGCCAGCAGCGTCCAGATGGATACGCAGTATTTT. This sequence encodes CASSVQMDTQYF. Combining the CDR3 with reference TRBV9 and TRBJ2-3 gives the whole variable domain DSGVTQTPKHLITATGQRVTLRCSPRSGDLSVYWYQQSLDQGLQFLIQYYNGEERAKGNILERFSAQQFPDLHSELNLSSLELGDSALYFCASSVQMDTQYFGPGTRLTVL.

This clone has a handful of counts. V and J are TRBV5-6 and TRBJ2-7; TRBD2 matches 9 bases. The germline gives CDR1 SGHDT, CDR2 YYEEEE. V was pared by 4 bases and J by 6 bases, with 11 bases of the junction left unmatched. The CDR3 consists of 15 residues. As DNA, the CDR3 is TGTGCCAGCAGCCGAAAGGGACTAGCCATTCCCGAGCAGTACGTC. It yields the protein CASSRKGLAIPEQYV.

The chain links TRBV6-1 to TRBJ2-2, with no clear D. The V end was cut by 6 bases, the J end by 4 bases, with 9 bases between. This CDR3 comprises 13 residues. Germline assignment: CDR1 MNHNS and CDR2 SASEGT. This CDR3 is CASSPTRTGELFF. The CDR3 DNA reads TGTGCCAGCAGCCCGACTCGCACCGGGGAGCTGTTTTTT.

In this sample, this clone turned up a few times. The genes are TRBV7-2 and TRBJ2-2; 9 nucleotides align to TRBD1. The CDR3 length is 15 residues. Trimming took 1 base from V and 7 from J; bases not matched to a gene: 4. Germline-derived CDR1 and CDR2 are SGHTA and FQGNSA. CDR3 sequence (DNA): TGTGCCAGCAGCTTAGGGGACAGGGAAGGCGGGGAGCTGTTTTTT. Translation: CASSLGDREGGELFF. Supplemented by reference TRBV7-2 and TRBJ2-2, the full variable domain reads GAGVSQSPSNKVTEKGKDVELRCDPISGHTALYWYRQSLGQGLEFLIYFQGNSAPDKSGLPSDRFSAERTGGSVSTLTIQRTQQEDSAVYLCASSLGDREGGELFFGEGSRLTVL.

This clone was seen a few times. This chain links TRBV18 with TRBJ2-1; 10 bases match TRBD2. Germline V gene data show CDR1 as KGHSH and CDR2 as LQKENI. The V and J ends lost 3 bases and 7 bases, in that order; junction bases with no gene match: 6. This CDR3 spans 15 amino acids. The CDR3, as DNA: TGTGCCAGCTCACCCCCTAGCGGGAGAGCGAATGAGCAGTTCTTC. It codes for CASSPPSGRANEQFF.

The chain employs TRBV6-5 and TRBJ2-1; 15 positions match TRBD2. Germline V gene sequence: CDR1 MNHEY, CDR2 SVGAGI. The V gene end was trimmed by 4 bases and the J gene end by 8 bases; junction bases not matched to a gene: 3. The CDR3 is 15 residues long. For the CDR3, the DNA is TGTGCCAGCAGTTGGACTAGCGGGAGGGTCGATGAGCAGTTCTTC. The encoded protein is CASSWTSGRVDEQFF.

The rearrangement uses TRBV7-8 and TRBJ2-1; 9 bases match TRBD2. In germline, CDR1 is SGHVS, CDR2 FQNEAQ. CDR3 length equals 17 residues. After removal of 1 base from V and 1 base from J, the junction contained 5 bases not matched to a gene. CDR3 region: CASSLGGAGGSYNEQFF. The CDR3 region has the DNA TGTGCCAGCAGCTTAGGGGGAGCGGGGGGATCCTACAATGAGCAGTTCTTC.

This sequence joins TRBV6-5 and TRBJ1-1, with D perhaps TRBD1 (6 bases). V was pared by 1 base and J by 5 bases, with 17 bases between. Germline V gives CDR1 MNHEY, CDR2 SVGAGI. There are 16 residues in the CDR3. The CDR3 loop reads CASSYLETGRNTEAFF. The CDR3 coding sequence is TGTGCCAGCAGTTACTTGGAGACAGGAAGAAATACTGAAGCTTTCTTT.

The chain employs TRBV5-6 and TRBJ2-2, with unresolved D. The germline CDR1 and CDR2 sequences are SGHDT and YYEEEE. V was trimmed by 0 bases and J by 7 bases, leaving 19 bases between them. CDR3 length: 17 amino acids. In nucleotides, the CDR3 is TGTGCCAGCAGCTTGGGATTTCGGCAGGCGTTCGGCGGGGAGCTGTTTTTT. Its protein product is CASSLGFRQAFGGELFF.

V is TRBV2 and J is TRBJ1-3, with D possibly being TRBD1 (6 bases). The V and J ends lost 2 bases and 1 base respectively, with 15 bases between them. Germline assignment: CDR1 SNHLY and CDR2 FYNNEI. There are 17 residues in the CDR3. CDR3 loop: CASSEWAGGFSGNTIYF. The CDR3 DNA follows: TGTGCCAGCAGTGAATGGGCGGGGGGCTTTTCTGGAAACACCATATATTTT. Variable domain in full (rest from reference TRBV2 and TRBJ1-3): EPEVTQTPSHQVTQMGQEVILRCVPISNHLYFYWYRQILGQKVEFLVSFYNNEISEKSEIFDDQFSVERPDGSNFTLKIRSTKLEDSAMYFCASSEWAGGFSGNTIYFGEGSWLTVV.

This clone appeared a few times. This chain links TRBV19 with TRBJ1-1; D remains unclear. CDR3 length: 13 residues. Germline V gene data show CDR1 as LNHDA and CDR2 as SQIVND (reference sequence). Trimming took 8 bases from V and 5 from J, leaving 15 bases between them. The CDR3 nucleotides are TGTGCCAGTGCGACAAGCCTGGAGACTGAAGCTTTCTTT. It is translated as CASATSLETEAFF.

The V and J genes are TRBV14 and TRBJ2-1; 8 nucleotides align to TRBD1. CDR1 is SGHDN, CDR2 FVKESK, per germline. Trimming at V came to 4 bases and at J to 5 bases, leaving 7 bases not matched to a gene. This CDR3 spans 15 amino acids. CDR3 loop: CASSPRTGINNEQFF. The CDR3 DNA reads TGTGCCAGCAGCCCCCGGACAGGGATAAACAATGAGCAGTTCTTC.